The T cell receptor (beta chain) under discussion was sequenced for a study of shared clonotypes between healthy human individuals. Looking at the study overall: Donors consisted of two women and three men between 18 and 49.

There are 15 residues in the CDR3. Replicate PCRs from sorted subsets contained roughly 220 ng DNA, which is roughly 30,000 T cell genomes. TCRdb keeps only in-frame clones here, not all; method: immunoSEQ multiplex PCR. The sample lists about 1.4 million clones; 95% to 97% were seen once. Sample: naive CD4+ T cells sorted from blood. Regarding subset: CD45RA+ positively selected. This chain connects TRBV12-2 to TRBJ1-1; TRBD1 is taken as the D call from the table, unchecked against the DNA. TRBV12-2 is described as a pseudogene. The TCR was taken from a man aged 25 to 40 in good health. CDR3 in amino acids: CASRHPDRMNTEAFF. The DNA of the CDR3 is TGTGCAAGTCGCCACCCTGACAGGATGAACACTGAAGCTTTCTTT.